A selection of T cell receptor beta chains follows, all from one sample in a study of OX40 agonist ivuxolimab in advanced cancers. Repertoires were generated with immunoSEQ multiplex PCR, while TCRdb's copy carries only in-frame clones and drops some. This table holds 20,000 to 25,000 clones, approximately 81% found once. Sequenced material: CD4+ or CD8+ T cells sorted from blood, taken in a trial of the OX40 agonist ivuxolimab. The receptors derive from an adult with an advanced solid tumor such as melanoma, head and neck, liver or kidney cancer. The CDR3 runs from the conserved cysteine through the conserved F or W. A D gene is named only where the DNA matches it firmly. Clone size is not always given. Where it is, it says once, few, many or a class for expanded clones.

CDR3aa: CASSYLGGLETQYF; CDR3nt: TGTGCCAGCAGTTATCTAGGGGGATTAGAGACCCAGTACTTC; j_gene: TRBJ2-5; v_gene: TRBV6-5; abundance: NA; d_gene: NA
CDR3aa: CASSSPGGGRQETQYF; CDR3nt: TGTGCCAGCAGCTCCCCCGGCGGGGGACGCCAAGAGACCCAGTACTTC; j_gene: TRBJ2-5; v_gene: TRBV13; abundance: NA; d_gene: TRBD2
CDR3aa: CASSDDVAGASGGEQYF; CDR3nt: TGTGCCAGCAGTGACGATGTAGCGGGAGCTTCGGGGGGAGAGCAGTACTTC; j_gene: TRBJ2-7; v_gene: TRBV2; abundance: NA; d_gene: TRBD2
CDR3aa: CASSDSDWGGYIQYF; CDR3nt: TGTGCCAGCAGTGATTCGGACTGGGGAGGGTACATTCAGTACTTC; j_gene: TRBJ2-4; v_gene: TRBV6-1; abundance: NA; d_gene: TRBD2
CDR3aa: CAWPPGSRGRPEAFF; CDR3nt: TGTGCCTGGCCACCAGGGAGCCGGGGGCGCCCTGAAGCTTTCTTT; j_gene: TRBJ1-1; v_gene: TRBV30; abundance: NA; d_gene: NA
CDR3aa: CASSPPEGEQYF; CDR3nt: TGTGCCAGCAGCCCACCCGAGGGCGAGCAGTACTTC; j_gene: TRBJ2-7; v_gene: TRBV6-5; abundance: once; d_gene: NA
CDR3aa: CASSLMGQDVNEQFF; CDR3nt: TGTGCCAGCAGTCTCATGGGACAGGATGTCAATGAGCAGTTCTTC; j_gene: TRBJ2-1; v_gene: TRBV28; abundance: NA; d_gene: TRBD1
CDR3aa: CASSMERLRGYTF; CDR3nt: TGTGCCAGTAGTATGGAACGTTTGAGAGGCTACACCTTC; j_gene: TRBJ1-2; v_gene: TRBV19; abundance: NA; d_gene: NA
CDR3aa: CASSEVTGTIQETQYF; CDR3nt: TGTGCCAGCAGTGAAGTAACCGGGACCATTCAAGAGACCCAGTACTTC; j_gene: TRBJ2-5; v_gene: TRBV6-1; abundance: NA; d_gene: NA
CDR3aa: CASRGTGISYEQYF; CDR3nt: TGTGCCAGCAGAGGAACGGGGATCTCCTACGAGCAGTACTTC; j_gene: TRBJ2-7; v_gene: TRBV14; abundance: NA; d_gene: NA
CDR3aa: CASSFHSGNQPQHF; CDR3nt: TGTGCCAGCAGTTTTCACAGTGGCAATCAGCCCCAGCATTTT; j_gene: TRBJ1-5; v_gene: TRBV27; abundance: NA; d_gene: NA
CDR3aa: CASSPRTANNEQFF; CDR3nt: TGTGCCAGCAGCCCCCGGACAGCGAACAATGAGCAGTTCTTC; j_gene: TRBJ2-1; v_gene: TRBV7-9; abundance: NA; d_gene: NA
CDR3aa: CASTFTGDSYNEQFF; CDR3nt: TGTGCCAGTACCTTCACCGGGGATTCCTACAATGAGCAGTTCTTC; j_gene: TRBJ2-1; v_gene: TRBV19; abundance: few; d_gene: NA
CDR3aa: CASSEDRDTGELFF; CDR3nt: TGTGCCAGCAGTGAGGACAGGGACACCGGGGAGCTGTTTTTT; j_gene: TRBJ2-2; v_gene: TRBV25-1; abundance: NA; d_gene: TRBD1
CDR3aa: CASGSDGTGNYEQYF; CDR3nt: TGTGCCAGCGGGTCTGACGGGACAGGGAACTACGAGCAGTACTTC; j_gene: TRBJ2-7; v_gene: TRBV6-6; abundance: NA; d_gene: TRBD1
CDR3aa: CASSLGKGSYEQYF; CDR3nt: TGTGCCAGCAGCTTAGGGAAGGGAAGCTACGAGCAGTACTTC; j_gene: TRBJ2-7; v_gene: TRBV7-7; abundance: NA; d_gene: NA
CDR3aa: CASRIQGGQYEQYF; CDR3nt: TGTGCCAGCAGAATTCAAGGGGGGCAGTACGAGCAGTACTTC; j_gene: TRBJ2-7; v_gene: TRBV5-6; abundance: NA; d_gene: NA
CDR3aa: CASSLLADIYEQYF; CDR3nt: TGTGCCAGCAGTTTACTAGCGGATATCTACGAGCAGTACTTC; j_gene: TRBJ2-7; v_gene: TRBV28; abundance: NA; d_gene: TRBD2
CDR3aa: CASSISVTGELFF; CDR3nt: TGTGCCAGTAGTATAAGCGTCACCGGGGAGCTGTTTTTT; j_gene: TRBJ2-2; v_gene: TRBV19; abundance: NA; d_gene: NA
CDR3aa: CANWDVLSDEQFF; CDR3nt: TGTGCCAACTGGGACGTCCTGAGCGATGAGCAGTTCTTC; j_gene: TRBJ2-1; v_gene: TRBV6-1; abundance: NA; d_gene: NA
CDR3aa: CASSLGAYTGELFF; CDR3nt: TGTGCCAGCAGCTTGGGAGCCTACACCGGGGAGCTGTTTTTT; j_gene: TRBJ2-2; v_gene: TRBV5-6; abundance: NA; d_gene: NA
CDR3aa: CASSQTGGSYEQYF; CDR3nt: TGTGCCAGCAGCCAAACCGGGGGCTCCTACGAGCAGTACTTC; j_gene: TRBJ2-7; v_gene: TRBV14; abundance: few; d_gene: NA
CDR3aa: CASSLKSSYNEQFF; CDR3nt: TGTGCCAGCAGCTTAAAAAGCTCCTACAATGAGCAGTTCTTC; j_gene: TRBJ2-1; v_gene: TRBV11-2; abundance: NA; d_gene: NA
CDR3aa: CASSQVLQSEAFF; CDR3nt: TGTGCCAGCAGCCAAGTTTTGCAGAGTGAAGCTTTCTTT; j_gene: TRBJ1-1; v_gene: TRBV14; abundance: NA; d_gene: NA
CDR3aa: CASSYPRGETQYF; CDR3nt: TGTGCCAGCAGTTACCCCAGGGGGGAGACCCAGTACTTC; j_gene: TRBJ2-5; v_gene: TRBV6-7; abundance: NA; d_gene: TRBD1
CDR3aa: CASSLGSGTQYF; CDR3nt: TGTGCCAGCAGCTTGGGGAGTGGGACCCAGTACTTC; j_gene: TRBJ2-5; v_gene: TRBV5-6; abundance: NA; d_gene: NA
CDR3aa: CASSLGGSYEQYF; CDR3nt: TGTGCCAGCAGTTTAGGGGGTTCGTACGAGCAGTACTTC; j_gene: TRBJ2-7; v_gene: TRBV27; abundance: NA; d_gene: NA
CDR3aa: CASSDTSEVGYEQYF; CDR3nt: TGCGCCAGCAGCGACACGAGCGAAGTTGGCTACGAGCAGTACTTC; j_gene: TRBJ2-7; v_gene: TRBV5-1; abundance: once; d_gene: NA
CDR3aa: CASSGGRDPEAFF; CDR3nt: TGTGCCAGCAGCGGGGGGAGGGACCCTGAAGCTTTCTTT; j_gene: TRBJ1-1; v_gene: TRBV9; abundance: NA; d_gene: NA
CDR3aa: CASSPGYTYEQYF; CDR3nt: TGTGCCAGTTCCCCGGGGTACACCTACGAGCAGTACTTC; j_gene: TRBJ2-7; v_gene: TRBV19; abundance: NA; d_gene: NA
CDR3aa: CASSPSGTRNTEAFF; CDR3nt: TGTGCCAGCAGTCCTTCCGGGACAAGGAACACTGAAGCTTTCTTT; j_gene: TRBJ1-1; v_gene: TRBV27; abundance: NA; d_gene: NA
CDR3aa: CASRTGQGYGYTF; CDR3nt: TGTGCCAGCAGAACTGGACAGGGGTATGGCTACACCTTC; j_gene: TRBJ1-2; v_gene: TRBV6-5; abundance: NA; d_gene: TRBD1
CDR3aa: CASSLGRDQPQHF; CDR3nt: TGTGCCAGCAGTTTGGGCAGAGATCAGCCCCAGCATTTT; j_gene: TRBJ1-5; v_gene: TRBV27; abundance: NA; d_gene: NA
CDR3aa: CASSLGGITEAFF; CDR3nt: TGTGCCAGCAGCCTGGGAGGGATCACTGAAGCTTTCTTT; j_gene: TRBJ1-1; v_gene: TRBV27; abundance: few; d_gene: NA
CDR3aa: CASSLDGLEAFF; CDR3nt: TGTGCCAGCAGCTTGGACGGCCTTGAAGCTTTCTTT; j_gene: TRBJ1-1; v_gene: TRBV7-3; abundance: NA; d_gene: NA
CDR3aa: CASSQGENTEAFF; CDR3nt: TGCGCCAGCAGCCAAGGGGAGAACACTGAAGCTTTCTTT; j_gene: TRBJ1-1; v_gene: TRBV4-3; abundance: few; d_gene: NA
CDR3aa: CASRLGLNFIF; CDR3nt: TGTGCCAGCAGACTCGGCCTAAACTTTATCTTT; j_gene: TRBJ1-1; v_gene: TRBV9; abundance: few; d_gene: NA
CDR3aa: CASSQEWQGALETQYF; CDR3nt: TGTGCCAGCAGCCAAGAATGGCAGGGGGCTTTGGAGACCCAGTACTTC; j_gene: TRBJ2-5; v_gene: TRBV4-2; abundance: few; d_gene: TRBD1
CDR3aa: CASSEWLGETQYF; CDR3nt: TGTGCCAGCAGTGAATGGTTAGGGGAGACCCAGTACTTC; j_gene: TRBJ2-5; v_gene: TRBV25-1; abundance: NA; d_gene: NA
CDR3aa: CASSPIQGEKETQYF; CDR3nt: TGCGCCAGCAGCCCGATTCAGGGGGAGAAAGAGACCCAGTACTTC; j_gene: TRBJ2-5; v_gene: TRBV4-1; abundance: NA; d_gene: TRBD1
CDR3aa: CASSQEGEFRETQYF; CDR3nt: TGCGCCAGCAGCCAGGAGGGGGAATTTCGCGAGACCCAGTACTTC; j_gene: TRBJ2-5; v_gene: TRBV4-1; abundance: NA; d_gene: NA
CDR3aa: CASSEAVTGVNQPQHF; CDR3nt: TGTGCCAGCAGTGAAGCTGTGACAGGGGTTAATCAGCCCCAGCATTTT; j_gene: TRBJ1-5; v_gene: TRBV2; abundance: NA; d_gene: TRBD1
CDR3aa: CASRGTEDNEQFF; CDR3nt: TGTGCCAGCAGGGGGACAGAGGACAATGAGCAGTTCTTC; j_gene: TRBJ2-1; v_gene: TRBV28; abundance: medium-sized; d_gene: TRBD1
CDR3aa: CASSYGTGDYEQYF; CDR3nt: TGTGCCAGCAGTTATGGGACAGGAGACTACGAGCAGTACTTC; j_gene: TRBJ2-7; v_gene: TRBV6-6; abundance: once; d_gene: TRBD1
CDR3aa: CASKGGIVNYGYTF; CDR3nt: TGTGCCAGCAAAGGAGGGATCGTCAACTATGGCTACACCTTC; j_gene: TRBJ1-2; v_gene: TRBV7-9; abundance: once; d_gene: NA
CDR3aa: CASGENTGELFF; CDR3nt: TGCGCCAGCGGGGAGAACACCGGGGAGCTGTTTTTT; j_gene: TRBJ2-2; v_gene: TRBV10-1; abundance: NA; d_gene: NA
CDR3aa: CASSERRRDGELFF; CDR3nt: TGCGCCAGCAGTGAACGGCGAAGGGACGGGGAGCTGTTTTTT; j_gene: TRBJ2-2; v_gene: TRBV10-1; abundance: few; d_gene: NA
CDR3aa: CASSAPVSSTDTQYF; CDR3nt: TGTGCCAGCAGTGCACCGGTTTCTAGCACAGATACGCAGTATTTT; j_gene: TRBJ2-3; v_gene: TRBV6-1; abundance: NA; d_gene: NA
CDR3aa: CASSFEYGNQPQHF; CDR3nt: TGTGCCAGCAGTTTCGAGTACGGGAATCAGCCCCAGCATTTT; j_gene: TRBJ1-5; v_gene: TRBV28; abundance: NA; d_gene: NA
CDR3aa: CASSQESLTSYEQYF; CDR3nt: TGCGCCAGCAGCCAAGAAAGTCTGACATCCTACGAGCAGTACTTC; j_gene: TRBJ2-7; v_gene: TRBV4-3; abundance: NA; d_gene: NA
CDR3aa: CASSLLAGVNEQYF; CDR3nt: TGTGCCAGCAGCTTACTAGCGGGGGTGAACGAGCAGTACTTC; j_gene: TRBJ2-7; v_gene: TRBV5-5; abundance: NA; d_gene: TRBD2
CDR3aa: CASRRDSGLTGELFF; CDR3nt: TGTGCCAGCAGGCGGGATAGCGGGCTCACCGGGGAGCTGTTTTTT; j_gene: TRBJ2-2; v_gene: TRBV7-9; abundance: NA; d_gene: TRBD2
CDR3aa: CAWRGNNNEQFF; CDR3nt: TGTGCCTGGAGGGGCAATAACAATGAGCAGTTCTTC; j_gene: TRBJ2-1; v_gene: TRBV30; abundance: once; d_gene: NA
CDR3aa: CATSRVGTGNGYTF; CDR3nt: TGTGCCACCAGCAGAGTCGGGACAGGCAATGGCTACACCTTC; j_gene: TRBJ1-2; v_gene: TRBV15; abundance: NA; d_gene: TRBD1
CDR3aa: CASSYSTGNSYEQYF; CDR3nt: TGTGCCAGCAGTTACTCCACCGGTAACTCCTACGAGCAGTACTTC; j_gene: TRBJ2-7; v_gene: TRBV6-5; abundance: once; d_gene: NA